This T cell receptor (beta chain) was sequenced in a study of T cell repertoires in cytomegalovirus infection. Study overall: Public TCR beta signature analysis indicated the presence of both CMV infection and matching HLA type.

A single record per CDR3 protein comes from TCRdb applying MiXCR to the reads. There are roughly 280,000 distinct CDR3 sequences in the sample; roughly 13% occur only once, and around 8.7% lies in the top ten. In regard to this clonotype: Antigen specificity is unknown.

The CDR3 has 16 residues. V gave up 0 bases and J gave up 2 bases, with 11 bases separating them. Germline assignment: CDR1 LNHNV and CDR2 YYDKDF (reference sequence). Whole-study results and caveats: HLA-C-restricted CMV clonotypes gave the most frequent clonotype in two of eight donors.

Sequenced material: PBMCs. This clonotype was obtained from a human donor in good health (CMV status not recorded). Some clones in this sample may be carry-over from other donors' samples. The chain is built from TRBV15 and TRBJ2-1, with D possibly being TRBD2 (6 bases). The CDR3 spells CATSRDRVAAYNEQFF. For the CDR3, the DNA is TGTGCCACCAGCAGAGATAGGGTAGCGGCCTACAATGAGCAGTTCTTC.